One sample yielded the 32 T cell receptor beta chains listed below, sequenced in a study of response to subunit inactivated influenza vaccine. TCRdb reanalysed the RT-PCR reads using MiXCR and keeps one entry per CDR3 protein. The sample carries roughly 540,000 distinct CDR3 sequences, approximately 20% recorded once. The sample was also reused in another study, on T cells expressing NK-cell markers. From that second work: The authors generated TCR beta cDNA through 5'RACE template switching with UMIs.

The sequencing used CD4+ T cells sorted from PBMCs, collected 11 to 12 days after vaccination. These receptors came from a man aged 50-60 years who received an inactivated influenza vaccine.

This clonotype has a single count. The chain is built from TRBV19 and TRBJ2-3, with 15 bases identical to TRBD2. Per germline, CDR1 LNHDA and CDR2 SQIVND (reference sequence). V was pared by 5 bases and J by 5 bases, with 8 bases of the junction left unmatched. This CDR3 has 17 residues. The CDR3 region has the DNA TGTGCCAGTAGTTCAGGACTAGCGGGAGGGCTAAGAGATACGCAGTATTTT. Translation: CASSSGLAGGLRDTQYF.

V gene TRBV10-3 combines with J gene TRBJ1-2, with 9 bases fitting TRBD1. CDR1 and CDR2 (germline): ENHRY, SYGVKD. The CDR3 contains 16 residues. Losses at the gene ends were 2 bases for V and 7 bases for J; bases not matched to a gene: 11. This chain's CDR3 is CAISEAPGQGLGGYTF. The CDR3 DNA reads as TGTGCCATCAGTGAGGCGCCGGGACAGGGTTTAGGTGGCTACACCTTC.

V usage is TRBV18 and J usage is TRBJ2-5; no definite D call. V was clipped by 4 bases and J by 5 bases, with 8 bases between them. Germline lookup yields CDR1 KGHSH and CDR2 LQKENI. This CDR3 has 12 residues. CDR3 sequence: CASSREKETQYF. CDR3 coding DNA: TGTGCCAGCTCACGCGAGAAGGAGACCCAGTACTTC. The variable domain in full, completed from reference TRBV18 and TRBJ2-5, reads NAGVMQNPRHLVRRRGQEARLRCSPMKGHSHVYWYRQLPEEGLKFMVYLQKENIIDESGMPKERFSAEFPKEGPSILRIQQVVRGDSAAYFCASSREKETQYFGPGTRLLVL.

This clonotype was counted between two and nine times. V usage is TRBV2 and J usage is TRBJ1-5, with D perhaps TRBD1 (5 bases). Looked up from germline, CDR1 is SNHLY and CDR2 is FYNNEI. Trimming left V 8 bases short and J 3 bases short, with 11 bases between. The CDR3 sequence is 13 residues long. CDR3 DNA sequence: TGTGCCAGCCTGCGGGACTTCAATCAGCCCCAGCATTTT. Protein product: CASLRDFNQPQHF.

The chain carries TRBV20-1 and TRBJ2-3; tentatively, D is TRBD2 (5 bases). The germline V gene encodes CDR1 DFQATT and CDR2 SNEGSKA (reference sequence). The V end was cut by 0 bases, the J end by 1 base, with 11 bases between. CDR3 length: 15 amino acids. The CDR3 loop reads CSARDPRRGTDTQYF. The CDR3 DNA sequence: TGCAGTGCTAGAGATCCCAGGCGGGGCACAGATACGCAGTATTTT.

This clonotype was counted between two and nine times. CDR3 bases: TGCGCCAGCAGGGGGACCGGGAGGCTATTTGACTATGGCTACACCTTC. Translating it yields CASRGTGRLFDYGYTF. J is TRBJ1-2 and V is TRBV5-1, with D possibly matching TRBD1 (5 bases). The V gene lost 5 bases and the J gene lost 3 bases, with 20 bases spanning the gap. Looked up from germline, CDR1 is SGHRS and CDR2 is YFSETQ. The length of the CDR3 is 16 residues.

This clonotype was counted many times. The rearrangement uses TRBV7-2 and TRBJ2-7; D might be TRBD2 (5 bases). The CDR3 spans 12 residues. Trimming removed 5 bases at V and 5 bases at J, with 10 bases between. Germline-derived CDR1 and CDR2 are SGHTA and FQGNSA. Here the CDR3 reads CASSTWRDEQYF. The CDR3 DNA follows: TGTGCCAGCAGCACCTGGCGGGACGAGCAGTACTTC.

In this sample, this clonotype turned up a few times. The V and J genes are TRBV7-2 and TRBJ2-7; D call uncertain. V was clipped by 4 bases and J by 0 bases, with 7 bases between them. CDR3 length: 13 amino acids. Germline values: CDR1 SGHTA, CDR2 FQGNSA. The CDR3 DNA is TGTGCCAGCAGCTCTTTAGCCTCCTACGAGCAGTACTTC. Amino acids: CASSSLASYEQYF.

This clonotype was found a few times. The chain carries TRBV3-1 and TRBJ2-7, with D perhaps TRBD2 (6 bases). There are 16 residues in the CDR3. Germline V lookup: CDR1 LGHDT, CDR2 YNNKEL (reference sequence). V lost 5 bases and J 2 bases, leaving 19 bases between the germline ends. The CDR3 nucleotides read TGTGCCAGCAGCACCGGGGGTGGTTCGGGGACCTACGAGCAGTACTTC. Translation: CASSTGGGSGTYEQYF.

J is TRBJ2-7 and V is TRBV28; TRBD1 matches 9 bases. This CDR3 comprises 17 residues. The ends lost 2 bases at V and 4 bases at J; junction bases unmatched: 12. The germline CDR1 and CDR2 sequences are MDHEN and SYDVKM. The CDR3 DNA reads TGTGCCAGCAGTTTAGCAGGGGACAGGGTAGGGAAGTACGAGCAGTACTTC. Translated, it gives CASSLAGDRVGKYEQYF.

This clonotype was picked up a small number of times. The V and J genes are TRBV28 and TRBJ1-6; 8 nucleotides match TRBD1. The trim removed 4 bases at V and 7 bases at J, leaving 6 bases unmatched. CDR1 is MDHEN and CDR2 is SYDVKM in the germline V gene. CDR3 size: 15 residues. CDR3 bases: TGTGCCAGCAGTTCAGGACAGGGTATAAATTCACCCCTCCACTTT. This gives the protein CASSSGQGINSPLHF.

This clonotype was detected ten times or more. The rearrangement joins TRBV29-1 to TRBJ2-5; 7 nucleotides agree with TRBD1. In germline, CDR1 is SQVTM, CDR2 ANQGSEA. The V segment lost 6 bases and the J segment 5 bases; nucleotides outside the gene matches: 6. CDR3 size: 12 residues. For the CDR3, the DNA is TGCAGCGTAAGGGGGCAGGGGGAGACCCAGTACTTC. Its translation: CSVRGQGETQYF.

V gene TRBV28 combines with J gene TRBJ1-6; D is unresolved. Germline V gives CDR1 MDHEN, CDR2 SYDVKM. CDR3 length: 15 amino acids. V shed 3 bases and J shed 6 bases, with 12 bases lying between them. The CDR3 bases are TGTGCCAGCAGTTTGGAGACAACCGGTAATTCACCCCTCCACTTT. Translated: CASSLETTGNSPLHF. Full variable domain (rest looked up from reference TRBV28 and TRBJ1-6): DVKVTQSSRYLVKRTGEKVFLECVQDMDHENMFWYRQDPGLGLRLIYFSYDVKMKEKGDIPEGYSVSREKKERFSLILESASTNQTSMYLCASSLETTGNSPLHFGNGTRLTVT.

The V and J genes are TRBV7-2 and TRBJ2-4; TRBD2 aligns across 8 bases. Trimming cost V 4 bases and J 0 bases; bases outside gene matches: 5. The CDR3 consists of 16 residues. From germline, CDR1 is SGHTA and CDR2 FQGNSA. The DNA of the CDR3 is TGTGCCAGCAGCTCCCGGGGGGGGATAGCCAAAAACATTCAGTACTTC. Its protein is CASSSRGGIAKNIQYF.

This clonotype was seen many times. The rearrangement uses TRBV5-1 and TRBJ2-7; tentatively, D is TRBD1 or TRBD2 (5 bases each). The V gene's germline CDR1 is SGHRS and CDR2 YFSETQ. The CDR3 length is 13 residues. Trimming took off 4 bases at V and 2 bases at J, with 10 bases between the two ends. Here the CDR3 reads CASSGGQTYEQYF. As DNA, the CDR3 is TGCGCCAGCAGCGGGGGTCAGACCTACGAGCAGTACTTC.

The gene calls are TRBV7-2 and TRBJ2-7, with TRBD2 matching 12 bases. Looked up from germline, CDR1 is SGHTA and CDR2 is FQGNSA. The CDR3 totals 17 residues. With V trimmed by 5 bases and J by 6 bases, 14 bases remained unmatched. CDR3 DNA sequence: TGTGCCAGCAGCCGAATGGGGCTAGCGGGAGGGATGGGCGAGCAGTACTTC. It codes for CASSRMGLAGGMGEQYF.

Points on this clonotype: At one end the junction does not follow the germline gene, possibly because of a read error. The chain has TRBV20-1 and TRBJ1-1; D is ambiguous. This CDR3 contains 12 residues. The germline V gene encodes CDR1 DFQATT and CDR2 SNEGSKA (reference sequence). CDR3 in amino acids: CSASRLRAEPFF. The CDR3 DNA reads TGCAGTGCTAGCAGGCTTAGGGCTGAACCTTTCTTT.

This clonotype was found many times. The chain joins TRBV7-6 to TRBJ1-5; no clear D gene. Germline V CDR1 and CDR2: SGHVS, FNYEAQ. Trimming left V 1 base short and J 10 bases short, with 17 bases between. There are 15 residues in the CDR3. CDR3 sequence (DNA): TGTGCCAGCAGCTTAGGGGGAGGGTCGGGGAGACCCCAGCATTTT. Encoded protein: CASSLGGGSGRPQHF.

The sample holds a few counts of this clonotype. The chain is built from TRBV29-1 and TRBJ2-1, with 8 bases aligning to TRBD2. CDR1 and CDR2 from the germline V gene are SQVTM and ANQGSEA. CDR3 length: 16 residues. After removal of 7 bases from V and 8 bases from J, the junction contained 19 bases not matched to a gene. The CDR3 region is CSGAGAGVRNTYEQFF. CDR3 DNA: TGCAGCGGGGCAGGAGCGGGGGTCCGGAATACCTATGAGCAGTTCTTC.

The chain links TRBV12-3 or TRBV12-4 to TRBJ2-2; D tentatively reads TRBD1 or TRBD2 (5 bases each). V lost 1 base, J lost 6 bases, and 9 bases lay in between. This CDR3 is 14 amino acids long. This chain's CDR3 is CASSLGMGAGELFF. The CDR3 DNA reads TGTGCCAGCAGTTTAGGGATGGGGGCCGGGGAGCTGTTTTTT.

The chain is built from TRBV10-3 and TRBJ2-2; D is uncertain. Trimming removed 3 bases from V and 4 bases from J, with 6 bases in between. There are 13 residues in the CDR3. Germline V gives CDR1 ENHRY, CDR2 SYGVKD. The DNA for the CDR3 is TGTGCCATCAGTGAAAAAGTCACCGGGGAGCTGTTTTTT. It encodes CAISEKVTGELFF.

The CDR3 spells CASSYPSAGANVLTF. CDR3 bases: TGTGCCAGCAGTTACCCGAGTGCTGGGGCCAACGTCCTGACTTTC. V gene TRBV6-5 combines with J gene TRBJ2-6; D not certain. The CDR3 length is 15 residues. Germline V gene lookup returns CDR1 MNHEY and CDR2 SVGAGI. V was pared by 2 bases and J by 2 bases, with 7 bases between.

The rearrangement joins TRBV5-5 to TRBJ2-3; D not certain. The germline CDR1 and CDR2 sequences are SGHKS and YYEKEE (reference sequence). V lost 0 bases and J lost 3, with 11 bases in between. CDR3 length: 15 residues. The CDR3 DNA follows: TGTGCCAGCAGCTTGGTAGGGTGGACGACAGATACGCAGTATTTT. This translates into CASSLVGWTTDTQYF.

This clonotype was picked up a small number of times. The rearrangement joins TRBV27 to TRBJ2-6, with D hard to call. Germline-derived CDR1 and CDR2 are MNHEY and SMNVEV (reference sequence). Trimming cost V 6 bases and J 1 base, with 16 bases left between them. This CDR3 has 17 residues. The CDR3 bases are TGTGCCAGCAGCCAGGTTGGGTGGGTGTCTGGGGCCAACGTCCTGACTTTC. This encodes CASSQVGWVSGANVLTF.

This clonotype has ten or more counts. This sequence joins TRBV3-1 and TRBJ2-4; possible D gene TRBD2, 7 bases. Germline-derived CDR1 and CDR2 are LGHDT and YNNKEL (reference sequence). V was clipped by 1 base and J by 7 bases, with 14 bases between them. The CDR3 is 15 amino acids. CDR3 amino acids: CASSQAGGPYNIQYF. CDR3 in DNA: TGTGCCAGCAGCCAAGCGGGGGGCCCGTATAACATTCAGTACTTC.

CDR3 DNA: TGCAGTGCTAGAGAGACAGGGGGCCGGGGGAATTCACCCCTCCACTTT. Protein product: CSARETGGRGNSPLHF. The chain links TRBV20-1 to TRBJ1-6, with 10 bases lining up with TRBD1. The CDR3 runs 16 residues. Trimming at V came to 0 bases and at J to 7 bases, leaving 6 bases not matched to a gene. The germline V gene has CDR1 DFQATT and CDR2 SNEGSKA (reference sequence).

The chain carries TRBV3-1 and TRBJ2-2; weak D call: TRBD1 (5 bases). V was cut by 2 bases and J by 5 bases, with 9 bases left in between. Germline CDR1 is LGHDT and CDR2 is YNNKEL (reference sequence). The CDR3 is 14 residues long. DNA for the CDR3: TGTGCCAGCAGCCAAAACAGGTTGACCGGGGAGCTGTTTTTT. It specifies CASSQNRLTGELFF. The variable domain in full, with the rest retrieved from reference TRBV3-1 and TRBJ2-2, is DTAVSQTPKYLVTQMGNDKSIKCEQNLGHDTMYWYKQDSKKFLKIMFSYNNKELIINETVPNRFSPKSPDKAHLNLHINSLELGDSAVYFCASSQNRLTGELFFGEGSRLTVL.

CDR3 region: CASSPWTEYEQYF. CDR3 coding DNA: TGTGCCAGCAGCCCCTGGACGGAGTACGAGCAGTACTTC. V is TRBV5-6 and J is TRBJ2-7; the D is unclear. The V and J ends lost 4 bases and 4 bases respectively, with 12 bases between them. The germline V gene encodes CDR1 SGHDT and CDR2 YYEEEE. The CDR3 length is 13 residues.

This clonotype was counted a few times. This chain uses TRBV11-2 with TRBJ2-3; a weak D match, TRBD2 (7 bases). Trimming shortened V by 1 base and J by 2 bases, and 19 bases separated the two germline ends. This CDR3 is 18 amino acids long. Per the germline V gene, CDR1 is SGHAT and CDR2 is FQNNGV. The CDR3 DNA is TGTGCCAGCAGCTTAGGGTCATGGCGGGGGCCCCCCACAGATACGCAGTATTTT. Its protein is CASSLGSWRGPPTDTQYF.

The V and J genes are TRBV3-1 and TRBJ2-7; D may be TRBD1 (6 bases). V was clipped by 1 base and J by 4 bases, with 14 bases between them. The CDR3 is 15 residues long. The germline gives CDR1 LGHDT, CDR2 YNNKEL (reference sequence). In DNA, the CDR3 is TGTGCCAGCAGCCAAGCTCAGGGGCCCACTTACGAGCAGTACTTC. Residues: CASSQAQGPTYEQYF.

V gene TRBV7-9 combines with J gene TRBJ2-1, with D possibly being TRBD2 (6 bases). Germline V lookup: CDR1 SEHNR, CDR2 FQNEAQ (reference sequence). Trimming took 7 bases from V and 2 from J, leaving 15 bases between them. This CDR3 contains 15 residues. The CDR3, as DNA: TGTGCCAGCACCCGGTGGGGGAGGACCTACAATGAGCAGTTCTTC. Encoded protein: CASTRWGRTYNEQFF. The whole variable domain, filled in from reference TRBV7-9 and TRBJ2-1, reads DTGVSQNPRHKITKRGQNVTFRCDPISEHNRLYWYRQTLGQGPEFLTYFQNEAQLEKSRLLSDRFSAERPKGSFSTLEIQRTEQGDSAMYLCASTRWGRTYNEQFFGPGTRLTVL.

This clonotype was seen more than once but under ten times. V usage is TRBV7-9 and J usage is TRBJ1-6, with 11 nucleotides matching TRBD1. J was trimmed by 9 bases and V by 7 bases; bases with no gene match: 8. CDR3 length: 15 amino acids. Germline CDR1 and CDR2: SEHNR and FQNEAQ (reference sequence). The CDR3, as DNA: TGTGCCAGCACCAAAACGGGACAGGGGGGTTCACCCCTCCACTTT. Protein sequence: CASTKTGQGGSPLHF.